This passage covers 3 T cell receptor beta chains from one sample sequenced in a study of blood T cells in healthy people across ages. The authors ran a second PCR of roughly 7 to 11 cycles using a sample-barcoded 5' primer and a J-beta primer mix. A single record per CDR3 protein comes from TCRdb applying MiXCR to the 5' RACE reads. The sample shows 1.5 million to 2 million distinct CDR3 sequences, roughly two fifths of them seen only once. Sequenced sample: blood. The source of these receptors is a human donor in good health.

This chain connects TRBV4-2 to TRBJ1-2; 8 bases map to TRBD1. After removal of 4 bases from V and 4 bases from J, the junction contained 17 bases not matched to a gene. Germline-derived CDR1 and CDR2 are LGHNA and YNFKEQ. There are 18 residues in the CDR3. CDR3 amino acids: CASSLSLGQGTARYGYTF. As DNA, the CDR3 is TGTGCCAGCAGCCTCAGCCTAGGACAGGGAACTGCCCGCTATGGCTACACCTTC.

This clonotype appeared once. The gene calls are TRBV7-2 and TRBJ2-1, with TRBD1 as a possible D gene (6 bases). V was pared by 4 bases and J by 13 bases, with 20 bases between. The CDR3 covers 14 residues. CDR1 SGHTA and CDR2 FQGNSA come from the germline V gene. In DNA, the CDR3 is TGTGCCAGCAGCTACAACAGGGTTGAAGAGACCCAGTTCTTC. This translates into CASSYNRVEETQFF.

The rearrangement links TRBV5-1 to TRBJ1-5; D may be TRBD1 (6 bases). Trimming took off 1 base at V and 6 bases at J, with 14 bases between the two ends. The CDR3 runs to 15 residues. Germline CDR1 is SGHRS and CDR2 is YFSETQ. The CDR3 sequence: CASSLSAGAGQPQHF. CDR3 coding DNA: TGCGCCAGCAGCTTGTCGGCAGGGGCCGGTCAGCCCCAGCATTTT.